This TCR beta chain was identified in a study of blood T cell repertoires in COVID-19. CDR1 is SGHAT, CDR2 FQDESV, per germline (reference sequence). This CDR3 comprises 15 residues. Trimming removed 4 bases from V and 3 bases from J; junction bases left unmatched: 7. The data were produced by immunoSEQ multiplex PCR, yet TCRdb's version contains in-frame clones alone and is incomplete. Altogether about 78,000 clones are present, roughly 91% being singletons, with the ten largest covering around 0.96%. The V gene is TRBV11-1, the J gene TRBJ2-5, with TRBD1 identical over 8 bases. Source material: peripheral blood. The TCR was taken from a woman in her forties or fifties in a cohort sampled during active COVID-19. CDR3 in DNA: TGTGCCAGCAGCTCCGGACAGGGTGTAAAAGAGACCCAGTACTTC. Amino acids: CASSSGQGVKETQYF.